These 22 T cell receptor beta chains were all obtained from the same sample, sequenced in a study of T-cell reconstitution after alpha-beta-depleted transplantation in children. Unique molecular identifiers were built into the TCRbeta library. TCRdb re-derived calls from the PCR reads in MiXCR, one entry per CDR3 protein. This table holds around 960,000 distinct CDR3 sequences, about 29% found once. This specimen was PBMCs, mostly from graft donor cells, taken 360 days after TCRalphabeta/CD19-depleted stem cell transplant. The source of these receptors is a boy in the first two years of life who had a stem cell transplant for SCID, so the T cells may come from the graft donor.

V gene TRBV7-2 combines with J gene TRBJ2-7; TRBD1 aligns across 8 bases. This CDR3 is 15 amino acids long. Germline V gives CDR1 SGHTA, CDR2 FQGNSA. J was trimmed by 2 bases and V by 4 bases; bases with no gene match: 7. This CDR3 is CASSYLTGGTYEQYF. The CDR3 region has the DNA TGTGCCAGCAGCTACCTTACAGGGGGTACCTACGAGCAGTACTTC.

V usage is TRBV7-2 and J usage is TRBJ2-5; D might be TRBD1 (5 bases). CDR1 and CDR2 (germline): SGHTA, FQGNSA. The CDR3 extends over 17 amino acids. Trimming left V 3 bases short and J 2 bases short, with 19 bases between. The CDR3 region is CASSFLLSTGPQETQYF. DNA of the CDR3: TGTGCCAGCAGCTTCCTCCTATCTACAGGACCACAAGAGACCCAGTACTTC.

V is TRBV28 and J is TRBJ2-3; 9 bases are shared with TRBD2. The V gene end was trimmed by 6 bases and the J gene end by 6 bases; junction bases not matched to a gene: 16. The CDR3 sequence is 17 residues long. Germline CDR1 is MDHEN and CDR2 is SYDVKM. CDR3 region: CASSRPGSAGGRDTQYF. CDR3 DNA sequence: TGTGCCAGCAGCCGACCAGGCTCGGCGGGGGGGCGGGATACGCAGTATTTT.

This chain links TRBV12-3 or TRBV12-4 with TRBJ2-3, with TRBD2 identical over 9 bases. The trim removed 10 bases at V and 1 base at J, leaving 6 bases unmatched. This CDR3 contains 14 residues. CDR3 DNA sequence: TGTGCCACGGGCGGGGGGGCAGGCACAGATACGCAGTATTTT. Protein: CATGGGAGTDTQYF.

This clonotype was seen a handful of times. V and J are TRBV5-1 and TRBJ2-3, with 8 bases aligning to TRBD2. The length of the CDR3 is 17 residues. Looked up from germline, CDR1 is SGHRS and CDR2 is YFSETQ. V trimming: 0 bases; J trimming: 1 base; junction bases outside the gene matches: 7. CDR3 sequence reads: CASSLDPGLEGTDTQYF. CDR3 nucleotide sequence: TGCGCCAGCAGCTTGGATCCGGGACTAGAGGGCACAGATACGCAGTATTTT.

This chain connects TRBV2 to TRBJ2-7; 9 positions agree with TRBD2. Germline V gives CDR1 SNHLY, CDR2 FYNNEI. This CDR3 comprises 16 residues. V was clipped by 4 bases and J by 2 bases; unmatched bases: 9. DNA for the CDR3: TGTGCCAGCAGTGCCCTGAGGGGCGGGGGGGCCTACGAGCAGTACTTC. It codes for CASSALRGGGAYEQYF.

This clonotype has more than one count but fewer than ten. J is TRBJ2-7 and V is TRBV7-2, with TRBD1 matching over 10 bases. V lost 4 bases to trimming and J lost 3 bases; unmatched junction nucleotides: 12. This CDR3 region has 17 residues. Germline V gene data show CDR1 as SGHTA and CDR2 as FQGNSA. CDR3 coding DNA: TGTGCCAGCAGCTCCGACCGGCGACAGGGGGCGAACTACGAGCAGTACTTC. It codes for CASSSDRRQGANYEQYF.

A few counts support this clonotype. V gene TRBV19 combines with J gene TRBJ1-2; TRBD1 is a possible D gene (6 bases). Between the trimmed V and J ends, which lost 3 bases and 4 bases, there was a span of 12 bases. Per the germline V gene, CDR1 is LNHDA and CDR2 is SQIVND (reference sequence). The CDR3 runs 14 residues. The CDR3 protein is CASSIPGQLYGYTF. CDR3 coding DNA: TGTGCCAGTAGTATCCCAGGACAGCTCTATGGCTACACCTTC.

This clonotype was counted between two and nine times. The chain employs TRBV12-3 or TRBV12-4 and TRBJ2-3; TRBD1 might be the D (5 bases). The CDR3 contains 14 residues. Trimming removed 2 bases from V and 5 bases from J, with 11 bases in between. The CDR3 DNA is TGTGCCAGCAGTTTAAAAGGGGCAGGAGATACGCAGTATTTT. Translating it yields CASSLKGAGDTQYF.

V gene TRBV12-3 or TRBV12-4 combines with J gene TRBJ2-2; 12 bases are shared with TRBD2. With 6 bases clipped from V and 3 bases from J, the junction kept 5 bases outside the gene matches. CDR3 length: 16 amino acids. The CDR3 spells CASSLRLAGDTGELFF. CDR3 nucleotides: TGTGCCAGCAGCCTTCGACTAGCGGGGGACACCGGGGAGCTGTTTTTT.

The chain employs TRBV19 and TRBJ1-1, with a tentative D call TRBD1 (5 bases). This CDR3 contains 14 residues. Germline CDR1 LNHDA, CDR2 SQIVND (reference sequence). With 4 bases removed from V and 5 bases from J, the gap between germline ends came to 14 bases. The CDR3 DNA follows: TGTGCCAGTAGTAGGGACGTAGTTGGGACTGAAGCTTTCTTT. Translation: CASSRDVVGTEAFF. Looking up the rest from reference TRBV19 and TRBJ1-1 gives the full variable domain: DGGITQSPKYLFRKEGQNVTLSCEQNLNHDAMYWYRQDPGQGLRLIYYSQIVNDFQKGDIAEGYSVSREKKESFPLTVTSAQKNPTAFYLCASSRDVVGTEAFFGQGTRLTVV.

This clonotype has more than one count but fewer than ten. J is TRBJ2-1 and V is TRBV7-7, with unresolved D. Trimming left V 0 bases short and J 6 bases short, with 18 bases between. The CDR3 totals 17 residues. The germline V gene has CDR1 SSHAT and CDR2 FNYEAQ (reference sequence). CDR3 in DNA: TGTGCCAGCAGCTTAGCTTGGGGTCTTACACGGCCCAATGAGCAGTTCTTC. This codes for CASSLAWGLTRPNEQFF.

The rearrangement joins TRBV20-1 to TRBJ2-3, with unresolved D. Germline V gene sequence: CDR1 DFQATT, CDR2 SNEGSKA (reference sequence). V gave up 4 bases and J gave up 4 bases, with 9 bases separating them. CDR3 length: 12 residues. The CDR3 DNA is TGCAGTGCTACCCGCGACTCAGATACGCAGTATTTT. Translated: CSATRDSDTQYF.

The chain combines TRBV6-1 with TRBJ2-3; 11 bases agree with TRBD1. This CDR3 contains 14 residues. Germline assignment: CDR1 MNHNS and CDR2 SASEGT. V gave up 7 bases and J gave up 6 bases; unmatched junction bases: 6. CDR3 protein: CASTRTGGRDTQYF. CDR3 nucleotide sequence: TGTGCCAGCACCAGGACAGGGGGCCGGGATACGCAGTATTTT.

The J gene is TRBJ2-7, the V gene TRBV27, with D perhaps matching TRBD1 (5 bases). CDR1 MNHEY and CDR2 SMNVEV come from the germline V gene (reference sequence). Trimming pared 5 bases from V and 3 bases from J, leaving 14 bases between. This CDR3 region has 14 residues. The CDR3 region has the DNA TGTGCCAGCAGTCCCCCGGACAAGTTCTACGAGCAGTACTTC. Translating gives CASSPPDKFYEQYF.

This clonotype was counted only a few times. The rearrangement uses TRBV28 and TRBJ2-1; D is possibly TRBD2 (5 bases). From germline, CDR1 is MDHEN and CDR2 SYDVKM. CDR3 length: 15 residues. Trimming removed 3 bases from V and 7 bases from J, with 16 bases in between. The DNA for the CDR3 is TGTGCCAGCAGTTTTCCAGGCGGGCTAAGGAATGAGCAGTTCTTC. Its protein is CASSFPGGLRNEQFF.

The V and J genes are TRBV4-3 and TRBJ2-3; TRBD1 aligns across 10 bases. Germline loops: CDR1 LGHNA, CDR2 YSLEER. This CDR3 has 18 amino acids. Trimming cost V 0 bases and J 2 bases; bases outside gene matches: 8. The CDR3 nucleotides read TGCGCCAGCAGCCAAGATTGGGAGACAGGGGGCTTCACAGATACGCAGTATTTT. This gives the protein CASSQDWETGGFTDTQYF.

This chain links TRBV9 with TRBJ1-2, with D hard to call. The CDR3 extends over 13 amino acids. Trimming removed 3 bases from V and 1 base from J, with 7 bases in between. CDR1 SGDLS and CDR2 YYNGEE come from the germline V gene. CDR3 sequence reads: CASSGTLNYGYTF. As DNA, the CDR3 is TGTGCCAGCAGCGGTACACTTAACTATGGCTACACCTTC. The full variable domain, its missing parts supplied by reference TRBV9 and TRBJ1-2, is DSGVTQTPKHLITATGQRVTLRCSPRSGDLSVYWYQQSLDQGLQFLIQYYNGEERAKGNILERFSAQQFPDLHSELNLSSLELGDSALYFCASSGTLNYGYTFGSGTRLTVV.

CDR3 region: CASSPGTLGAGTDTQYF. The CDR3 bases are TGTGCCAGCAGTCCCGGGACCCTAGGGGCAGGCACAGATACGCAGTATTTT. V gene TRBV12-3 or TRBV12-4 combines with J gene TRBJ2-3, with D perhaps TRBD1 or TRBD2 (5 bases each). Trimming cost V 5 bases and J 1 base, with 19 bases left between them. This CDR3 has 17 residues.

This clonotype showed up just a few times. The chain carries TRBV27 and TRBJ1-6; 7 bases map to TRBD1. V gave up 6 bases and J gave up 9 bases; unmatched junction bases: 11. The CDR3 runs to 15 residues. The germline CDR1 and CDR2 sequences are MNHEY and SMNVEV (reference sequence). The CDR3 is CASSPRQGLSSPLHF. As DNA, the CDR3 is TGTGCCAGCAGCCCCCGACAGGGATTGAGTTCACCCCTCCACTTT.

This clonotype was counted a few times. The chain has TRBV6-5 and TRBJ2-5; a weak D match, TRBD1 (6 bases). V was pared by 0 bases and J by 7 bases, with 15 bases between. There are 15 residues in the CDR3. The germline V gene encodes CDR1 MNHEY and CDR2 SVGAGI. The CDR3 DNA reads TGTGCCAGCAGTTACTCTGGGACAATCAAGGGGACCCAGTACTTC. As protein: CASSYSGTIKGTQYF.

The V and J genes are TRBV3-1 and TRBJ1-3; 7 bases are shared with TRBD1. The junction had 4 bases not matched to a gene; V was cut back by 1 base and J by 4 bases. The CDR3 length is 15 residues. CDR1 LGHDT and CDR2 YNNKEL come from the germline V gene (reference sequence). The CDR3 nucleotides are TGTGCCAGCAGCCAAGTTCGAGGGGGCGGAAACACCATATATTTT. Its protein is CASSQVRGGGNTIYF.